A selection of T cell receptor beta chains follows, all from one sample in a study of OX40 agonist ivuxolimab in advanced cancers. This table comes from immunoSEQ multiplex PCR, and its TCRdb copy is limited to in-frame clones, with some not included. The repertoire has 30,000 to 45,000 clones, 75% to 90% of them found once; the top ten carry approximately 32%. Sequenced here: CD4+ or CD8+ T cells sorted from blood, sampled in a trial of the OX40 agonist ivuxolimab. These receptor sequences come from an adult with an advanced solid tumor such as melanoma, head and neck, liver or kidney cancer. Each CDR3 is given with its conserved first and last residue. D genes are given only for firm matches. The listing skips clone size in some rows; elsewhere it reads once, few, many or a size class.

cdr3_aa: CAWSEPGRTDTQYF
cdr3_nt: TGTGCCTGGAGTGAGCCGGGACGCACAGATACGCAGTATTTT
d_call: -
clone_size: few
j_call: TRBJ2-3
v_call: TRBV30

cdr3_aa: CASSRTGNSNQPQHF
cdr3_nt: TGCGCCAGCAGCCGGACAGGTAATAGCAATCAGCCCCAGCATTTT
d_call: TRBD1
clone_size: -
j_call: TRBJ1-5
v_call: TRBV5-1

cdr3_aa: CASRYRGVQKDEQFF
cdr3_nt: TGTGCCAGCAGGTACAGGGGGGTACAGAAGGATGAGCAGTTCTTC
d_call: TRBD1
clone_size: -
j_call: TRBJ2-1
v_call: TRBV6-5

cdr3_aa: CASRTSTQYF
cdr3_nt: TGTGCCAGCAGGACTAGTACGCAGTATTTT
d_call: -
clone_size: -
j_call: TRBJ2-3
v_call: TRBV2

cdr3_aa: CASGLPGTSGVNEQFF
cdr3_nt: TGTGCTAGTGGCCTCCCCGGGACTAGCGGGGTCAATGAGCAGTTCTTC
d_call: TRBD2
clone_size: -
j_call: TRBJ2-1
v_call: TRBV12-5

cdr3_aa: CASSPGLAGSYEQYF
cdr3_nt: TGCGCCAGCTCACCGGGACTAGCGGGGAGCTACGAGCAGTACTTC
d_call: TRBD2
clone_size: -
j_call: TRBJ2-7
v_call: TRBV18

cdr3_aa: CASKGQGNEKLFF
cdr3_nt: TGTGCCAGCAAGGGACAGGGGAATGAAAAACTGTTTTTT
d_call: TRBD1
clone_size: -
j_call: TRBJ1-4
v_call: TRBV6-1

cdr3_aa: CASSFTQGATYEQYF
cdr3_nt: TGTGCCAGCAGCTTCACACAGGGGGCAACGTACGAGCAGTACTTC
d_call: TRBD1
clone_size: -
j_call: TRBJ2-7
v_call: TRBV7-2

cdr3_aa: CASSWGQDDGGYTF
cdr3_nt: TGTGCCAGCAGCTGGGGACAGGACGATGGCGGCTACACCTTC
d_call: TRBD1
clone_size: -
j_call: TRBJ1-2
v_call: TRBV9

cdr3_aa: CANRLAGNSYEQYF
cdr3_nt: TGTGCCAATCGACTAGCGGGGAACTCCTACGAGCAGTACTTC
d_call: TRBD2
clone_size: few
j_call: TRBJ2-7
v_call: TRBV2

cdr3_aa: CASSPDGYYEQYF
cdr3_nt: TGCGCCAGCAGCCCGGACGGCTACTACGAGCAGTACTTC
d_call: -
clone_size: -
j_call: TRBJ2-7
v_call: TRBV5-1

cdr3_aa: CASSLVDRDHYEQYF
cdr3_nt: TGTGCCAGCAGCTTAGTAGACCGCGACCACTACGAGCAGTACTTC
d_call: -
clone_size: -
j_call: TRBJ2-7
v_call: TRBV7-8

cdr3_aa: CASSIRQGIYEQYF
cdr3_nt: TGTGCCAGTAGTATACGGCAGGGGATCTACGAGCAGTACTTC
d_call: -
clone_size: -
j_call: TRBJ2-7
v_call: TRBV19

cdr3_aa: CASSGSPGNTIYF
cdr3_nt: TGTGCCAGCAGCGGCAGTCCCGGAAACACCATATATTTT
d_call: -
clone_size: -
j_call: TRBJ1-3
v_call: TRBV9

cdr3_aa: CASGDRESYNEQFF
cdr3_nt: TGTGCCAGCGGTGACAGGGAATCCTACAATGAGCAGTTCTTC
d_call: TRBD1
clone_size: -
j_call: TRBJ2-1
v_call: TRBV5-5

cdr3_aa: CASSPGTAQETQYF
cdr3_nt: TGTGCCAGCTCACCCGGGACAGCCCAAGAGACCCAGTACTTC
d_call: TRBD1
clone_size: -
j_call: TRBJ2-5
v_call: TRBV18

cdr3_aa: CASSQGPGTSHNEQFF
cdr3_nt: TGTGCCAGCAGCCAGGGTCCCGGGACTAGCCACAATGAGCAGTTCTTC
d_call: TRBD2
clone_size: -
j_call: TRBJ2-1
v_call: TRBV4-2

cdr3_aa: CASSRQGGTEAFF
cdr3_nt: TGTGCCAGCAGCCGACAGGGTGGGACTGAAGCTTTCTTT
d_call: TRBD1
clone_size: -
j_call: TRBJ1-1
v_call: TRBV11-2

cdr3_aa: CASTQGGNGNQPQHF
cdr3_nt: TGTGCCAGCACCCAGGGAGGGAACGGCAATCAGCCCCAGCATTTT
d_call: -
clone_size: -
j_call: TRBJ1-5
v_call: TRBV28

cdr3_aa: CASSHDGPGSEKLFF
cdr3_nt: TGTGCCAGCAGCCATGACGGGCCAGGTTCTGAAAAACTGTTTTTT
d_call: -
clone_size: once
j_call: TRBJ1-4
v_call: TRBV9

cdr3_aa: CASSLNRDPQFF
cdr3_nt: TGTGCCAGCAGCTTAAATCGGGACCCACAGTTCTTC
d_call: -
clone_size: -
j_call: TRBJ2-1
v_call: TRBV7-9

cdr3_aa: CASSSQGRTEAFF
cdr3_nt: TGTGCCAGCAGCTCACAGGGCCGCACTGAAGCTTTCTTT
d_call: -
clone_size: -
j_call: TRBJ1-1
v_call: TRBV7-3

cdr3_aa: CASSTGPYEQYF
cdr3_nt: TGTGCCAGCAGCACCGGCCCCTACGAGCAGTACTTC
d_call: -
clone_size: -
j_call: TRBJ2-7
v_call: TRBV7-8

cdr3_aa: CASREAGRNEQYF
cdr3_nt: TGTGCCAGCAGGGAAGCAGGGAGGAACGAGCAGTACTTC
d_call: -
clone_size: -
j_call: TRBJ2-7
v_call: TRBV6-1

cdr3_aa: CASSNGLEETQYF
cdr3_nt: TGTGCCAGCAGTAATGGACTAGAAGAGACCCAGTACTTC
d_call: TRBD2
clone_size: -
j_call: TRBJ2-5
v_call: TRBV6-1

cdr3_aa: CASSLVWGGTYNSPLHF
cdr3_nt: TGTGCCAGCAGCTTAGTTTGGGGAGGTACCTATAATTCACCCCTCCACTTT
d_call: -
clone_size: -
j_call: TRBJ1-6
v_call: TRBV7-8

cdr3_aa: CASSQDSQGAGGNTIYF
cdr3_nt: TGTGCCAGCAGCCAAGATTCCCAGGGGGCTGGAGGAAACACCATATATTTT
d_call: TRBD1
clone_size: -
j_call: TRBJ1-3
v_call: TRBV4-2

cdr3_aa: CASSVGYGYTF
cdr3_nt: TGTGCCAGCAGCGTCGGCTATGGCTACACCTTC
d_call: -
clone_size: -
j_call: TRBJ1-2
v_call: TRBV9

cdr3_aa: CASSRTSGGSYEQYF
cdr3_nt: TGCGCCAGCAGCCGGACTAGCGGGGGGTCGTACGAGCAGTACTTC
d_call: TRBD2
clone_size: -
j_call: TRBJ2-7
v_call: TRBV5-1

cdr3_aa: CASSQWTGVGNTIYF
cdr3_nt: TGCGCCAGCAGCCAGTGGACAGGGGTAGGAAACACCATATATTTT
d_call: TRBD1
clone_size: few
j_call: TRBJ1-3
v_call: TRBV4-1

cdr3_aa: CASSRAGGGDTQYF
cdr3_nt: TGTGCCAGCAGTCGGGCGGGAGGCGGAGATACGCAGTATTTT
d_call: TRBD2
clone_size: -
j_call: TRBJ2-3
v_call: TRBV6-4

cdr3_aa: CASLNVAGNRGGRGYTF
cdr3_nt: TGCGCCAGCTTGAACGTGGCAGGCAACCGAGGGGGACGAGGCTACACCTTC
d_call: -
clone_size: few
j_call: TRBJ1-2
v_call: TRBV4-1

cdr3_aa: CASSQAYGTGGYTF
cdr3_nt: TGTGCCAGCAGCCAAGCTTATGGGACAGGGGGCTACACCTTC
d_call: TRBD1
clone_size: -
j_call: TRBJ1-2
v_call: TRBV4-2

cdr3_aa: CASSGRDRGHQPQHF
cdr3_nt: TGTGCCAGCAGTGGCCGGGACAGGGGTCATCAGCCCCAGCATTTT
d_call: TRBD1
clone_size: -
j_call: TRBJ1-5
v_call: TRBV6-1

cdr3_aa: CASSLSLTGYTEAFF
cdr3_nt: TGTGCCAGCAGTTTATCCCTGACCGGTTATACTGAAGCTTTCTTT
d_call: -
clone_size: once
j_call: TRBJ1-1
v_call: TRBV27

cdr3_aa: CASSVTVNTEAFF
cdr3_nt: TGCGCCAGCAGCGTAACAGTGAACACTGAAGCTTTCTTT
d_call: -
clone_size: -
j_call: TRBJ1-1
v_call: TRBV10-2

cdr3_aa: CASSLVSGQGSSYTF
cdr3_nt: TGTGCCAGCAGCTTAGTGTCGGGACAGGGTAGCAGCTACACCTTC
d_call: TRBD1
clone_size: -
j_call: TRBJ1-2
v_call: TRBV7-8

cdr3_aa: CSARMGETQYF
cdr3_nt: TGCAGTGCTAGAATGGGAGAGACCCAGTACTTC
d_call: -
clone_size: -
j_call: TRBJ2-5
v_call: TRBV20-1

cdr3_aa: CASSQTDTEAFF
cdr3_nt: TGTGCCAGCAGTCAGACAGACACTGAAGCTTTCTTT
d_call: -
clone_size: -
j_call: TRBJ1-1
v_call: TRBV25-1

cdr3_aa: CASSPRRLSYNEQFF
cdr3_nt: TGTGCCAGCAGCCCGCGGCGGTTATCCTACAATGAGCAGTTCTTC
d_call: -
clone_size: -
j_call: TRBJ2-1
v_call: TRBV7-8

cdr3_aa: CASSHRDRPYEQYF
cdr3_nt: TGCGCCAGCAGCCACCGGGACCGACCCTACGAGCAGTACTTC
d_call: -
clone_size: -
j_call: TRBJ2-7
v_call: TRBV5-1

cdr3_aa: CASSLGTGDLFAFF
cdr3_nt: TGTGCCAGCTCACTGGGGACAGGGGACCTATTTGCTTTCTTT
d_call: TRBD1
clone_size: -
j_call: TRBJ1-1
v_call: TRBV18

cdr3_aa: CASSLWRIRYYEQYF
cdr3_nt: TGTGCCAGCAGCTTATGGCGGATAAGATATTACGAGCAGTACTTC
d_call: -
clone_size: -
j_call: TRBJ2-7
v_call: TRBV5-4

cdr3_aa: CASSLPRTSGYEQYF
cdr3_nt: TGTGCCAGCAGTTTACCCCGGACTAGCGGTTACGAGCAGTACTTC
d_call: TRBD2
clone_size: -
j_call: TRBJ2-7
v_call: TRBV28

cdr3_aa: CASTHRVETQYF
cdr3_nt: TGTGCCAGCACCCACAGGGTGGAGACCCAGTACTTC
d_call: -
clone_size: -
j_call: TRBJ2-5
v_call: TRBV2

cdr3_aa: CASSQGLALAGELFF
cdr3_nt: TGTGCCAGCAGCCAAGGGCTAGCGTTGGCCGGGGAGCTGTTTTTT
d_call: -
clone_size: -
j_call: TRBJ2-2
v_call: TRBV14

cdr3_aa: CASSSLGRGAFYEQYF
cdr3_nt: TGTGCCAGCAGTTCCTTAGGGCGCGGGGCCTTCTACGAGCAGTACTTC
d_call: -
clone_size: -
j_call: TRBJ2-7
v_call: TRBV27

cdr3_aa: CASTKTGAGEQYF
cdr3_nt: TGTGCCAGCACCAAAACAGGGGCGGGGGAGCAGTACTTC
d_call: -
clone_size: once
j_call: TRBJ2-7
v_call: TRBV6-5

cdr3_aa: CASSLRGDGDTQYF
cdr3_nt: TGTGCCAGCAGTTTGAGGGGAGACGGAGATACGCAGTATTTT
d_call: -
clone_size: -
j_call: TRBJ2-3
v_call: TRBV27

cdr3_aa: CASSQETGPGTDTQYF
cdr3_nt: TGTGCCAGCAGCCAAGAAACAGGGCCTGGCACAGATACGCAGTATTTT
d_call: -
clone_size: once
j_call: TRBJ2-3
v_call: TRBV28